The clone carrying this T cell receptor (beta chain) was picked up many times. Its antigen is as yet unknown. This sample is drawn from a study of CD8 T cells in ankylosing spondylitis. Overall study findings and caveats: Within ankylosing spondylitis blood, a TCR beta motif made up of roughly eight highly homologous variants appeared to be characteristic. Researchers report that disease-linked clones proved CD8+ and relatively rare in peripheral blood. There was reportedly significant enrichment of clones that were disease-linked in matched ankylosing spondylitis synovial fluid. Earlier reports found some motif variants in synovial fluid and blood in reactive arthritis.

Construction of TCR beta libraries was performed using quantitative 5'-RACE with molecular barcodes. TCRdb itself ran the 5' RACE reads through MiXCR, one entry per CDR3 protein. The table has over 450,000 distinct CDR3 sequences, about an eighth seen once. The sequenced material came from blood, either unsorted or a sorted T cell fraction (not recorded which). The receptor was derived from a male donor with ankylosing spondylitis.

The CDR3 DNA reads as TGTGCCAGCAGCTTGAAACTAGCCAATGAGCAGTTCTTC. Amino acids: CASSLKLANEQFF. The chain links TRBV5-6 to TRBJ2-1, with D tentatively TRBD2 (6 bases). The germline CDR1 and CDR2 sequences are SGHDT and YYEEEE. CDR3 size: 13 residues. V lost 1 base and J 6 bases, leaving 8 bases between the germline ends.